This record covers a single TCR beta chain. Original handling: Estimates of nucleated cell counts were drawn from the amplification of reference gene primers. The method was immunoSEQ multiplex PCR; TCRdb's version includes in-frame clones alone and lacks a portion of them. Clonal size and the V and J genes are those of that table, whereas D and trimming came from the DNA. Of hundreds of thousands of clones detected, more than 70% appear once; the ten largest clones hold 1% to 1.5%. This sample is drawn from a study of blood T cell repertoires in COVID-19. Study-wide background: From the United States, Italy and Spain came samples of acute and convalescent COVID-19. Sample material is recorded as cDNA or gDNA derived from T cells, B-cell-depleted T cells, or PBMCs.

The junction had 8 bases not matched to a gene; V was cut back by 5 bases and J by 13 bases. The CDR3 has 12 residues. Germline CDR1 reads SEHNR; CDR2 reads FQNEAQ (reference sequence). Material: peripheral blood. This clonotype was obtained from a man in his forties with acute or convalescent COVID-19. The chain joins TRBV7-9 to TRBJ2-1, with 7 bases that match TRBD1. CDR3 DNA: TGTGCCAGCAGCCCCTCGGGACAGTCTCAGTTCTTC. This codes for CASSPSGQSQFF.